The present T cell receptor beta chain was sequenced within a study of CD8+CD57+ T cells in acquired aplastic anemia. Study summary: Across the sorted CD4+ and CD8+ cells, DNA amounts averaged 3.2 ug. Healthy donors gave about 10 million reads on average for CD4+ cells. Study results and limitations: The CD8+ Simpson's diversity of patients and controls was not significantly different.

TCR beta VDJ and CDR3 profiles were obtained from a genomic DNA template. From the reads, TCRdb called clonotypes with MiXCR, one entry per CDR3 protein. The sample carries roughly 150,000 distinct CDR3 sequences, roughly 47% recorded once. Germline V gene data show CDR1 as MGHRA and CDR2 as YSYEKL. The CDR3 is 15 residues long. About this clonotype itself: Its antigen is currently unknown. Germline and junction disagree at one end, which may indicate a read error.

The TCR comes from a human donor in good health. The chain joins TRBV4-1 to TRBJ2-7, with D perhaps matching TRBD1 (8 bases). Sequencing was carried out using sorted CD4+, CD8+, or CD8+CD57+ T cells (not recorded which) from PBMCs. CDR3 DNA sequence: TGTGCCAGCAGCCAACAGGGGGGGTACGACTACGAGCAGTACTTC. Protein: CASSQQGGYDYEQYF.